The present entry profiles one T cell receptor beta chain with its context. Its specificity is unknown. The length of the CDR3 is 16 residues. Germline V gene data show CDR1 as SGHAT and CDR2 as FQNNGV. The ends were cut back, 5 bases at V and 10 bases at J, with 26 bases in the middle. This sample stems from a study of OX40 agonist ivuxolimab in advanced cancers. About the research overall: Every 2 weeks, ivuxolimab was infused into the patients intravenously at between 0.01 and 10 mg/kg. Those treated in dose escalation had hepatocellular carcinoma, melanoma, renal cell cancer or head and neck cancer.

Produced via immunoSEQ multiplex PCR; TCRdb's table is partial and in-frame only. Among 77,000 or so clones listed, about 92% were seen once. Overall study findings and caveats: The authors did not determine the antigen specificity of the expanded peripheral T cells.

The sequences come from CD4+ or CD8+ T cells sorted from blood, collected in a trial of the OX40 agonist ivuxolimab. The TCR originated in an adult with an advanced solid tumor such as melanoma, head and neck, liver or kidney cancer. The J gene is TRBJ2-5, the V gene TRBV11-2; D call uncertain. The CDR3 coding sequence is TGTGCCAGCAGCGCCACGCTGACGGACGCTATGGGTGTCCAGTACTTC. This codes for CASSATLTDAMGVQYF.